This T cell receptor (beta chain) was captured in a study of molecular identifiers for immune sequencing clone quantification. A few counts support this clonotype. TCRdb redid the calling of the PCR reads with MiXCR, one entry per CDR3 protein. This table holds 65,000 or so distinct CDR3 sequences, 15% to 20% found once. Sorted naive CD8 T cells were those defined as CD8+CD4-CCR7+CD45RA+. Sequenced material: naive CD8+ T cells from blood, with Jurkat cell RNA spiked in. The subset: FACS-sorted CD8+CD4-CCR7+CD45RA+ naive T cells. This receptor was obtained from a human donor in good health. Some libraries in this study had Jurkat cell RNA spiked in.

CDR3 sequence (DNA): TGTGCCAGCAGTTTAGTTGTGACAGAAGCTAACTATGGCTACACCTTC. This codes for CASSLVVTEANYGYTF. This chain links TRBV12-3 or TRBV12-4 with TRBJ1-2; D perhaps matches TRBD1 (5 bases). Trimming pared 1 base from V and 0 bases from J, leaving 12 bases between. The CDR3 totals 16 residues.